Listed below are T cell receptor beta chains from one sample, sequenced in a study of blood T cells in healthy people across ages. TCRdb re-called the 5' RACE reads through MiXCR, storing one row per CDR3 protein. The sample has about 1.1 million distinct CDR3 sequences; under 40% are singletons. The sample consisted of blood. All receptors come from a man younger than 35 in good health. CDR3s include the opening cysteine and the closing phenylalanine or tryptophan. A D gene is named only where the DNA matches it firmly. Rows may omit the clone size; those that give it use once, few, many or a size class.

clone size | D gene | J gene | V gene | CDR3 DNA | CDR3 protein
NA | NA | TRBJ1-4 | TRBV4-1 | TGCGCCAGCAGCCAAGATTTACAGGGAGCTGAAAAACTGTTTTTT | CASSQDLQGAEKLFF
few | NA | TRBJ2-3 | TRBV28 | TGTGCCAGCTTCGAACCAGGGGCAGATACGCAGTATTTT | CASFEPGADTQYF
NA | TRBD1 | TRBJ2-7 | TRBV29-1 | TGCAGCGTTCTGACAGGGTTTTACGAGCAGTACTTC | CSVLTGFYEQYF
NA | TRBD1 | TRBJ1-2 | TRBV6-1 | TGTGCCAGCACCCTGACAGGGTGGGATGACTATGGCTACACCTTC | CASTLTGWDDYGYTF
many | NA | TRBJ2-3 | TRBV27 | TGTGCCAGCAGTCTCACTGACACAGATACGCAGTATTTT | CASSLTDTDTQYF
few | NA | TRBJ1-1 | TRBV20-1 | TGCAGTGCTAGCGTCTCGGGACGGACCCTCCTAAACACTGAAGCTTTCTTT | CSASVSGRTLLNTEAFF
few | TRBD1 | TRBJ2-7 | TRBV28 | TGTGCCAGCAGTCAACCGGGACAGGCAATCTACGAGCAGTACTTC | CASSQPGQAIYEQYF
NA | NA | TRBJ2-5 | TRBV2 | TGTGCCAGCAGTATGGACAGAGCGCAAGAGACCCAGTACTTC | CASSMDRAQETQYF
few | NA | TRBJ1-1 | TRBV12-3/TRBV12-4 | TGTGCCAGCAGTTTAGGGACGGGGAGGGAAGCTTTCTTT | CASSLGTGREAFF
NA | NA | TRBJ1-2 | TRBV20-1 | TGCAGTGCTAGACCCGGACAGATATACTATGGCTACACCTTC | CSARPGQIYYGYTF
once | TRBD2 | TRBJ2-2 | TRBV12-3/TRBV12-4 | TGTGCCAGCAGCCCCCCCCCAGGACTAGCGGGGGCCGGGGAGCTGTTTTTT | CASSPPPGLAGAGELFF
NA | NA | TRBJ1-1 | TRBV3-1 | TGTGCCAGCAGCCCCGATCCGACAGGTTGGTCTGAAGCTTTCTTT | CASSPDPTGWSEAFF
many | NA | TRBJ2-3 | TRBV2 | TGTGCCAGCTTAAGGGGGAACTCGGGGCATAGCACAGATACGCAGTATTTT | CASLRGNSGHSTDTQYF
few | NA | TRBJ1-6 | TRBV28 | TGTGCCAGCAGGCCTGAGGGCCACTATAATTCACCCCTCCACTTT | CASRPEGHYNSPLHF
NA | TRBD1 | TRBJ1-1 | TRBV20-1 | TGCAGTGCTAGAGATCCAGGGACAGCAGGTGGAATAGCGGACACTGAAGCTTTCTTT | CSARDPGTAGGIADTEAFF
NA | NA | TRBJ2-3 | TRBV21-1 | TGTGCCAGCAGCAAATCTCCTAGCGGGGGGTGGAGTCCATTGACAGATACGCAGTATTTT | CASSKSPSGGWSPLTDTQYF
NA | TRBD1 | TRBJ1-4 | TRBV7-2 | TGTGCCAGCAGCTTTTATGGGAGGTCGACAGGGGATGAAAAACTGTTTTTT | CASSFYGRSTGDEKLFF
many | NA | TRBJ2-3 | TRBV20-1 | TGCAGTGCTAGAGATGCGGGTACAGATACGCAGTATTTT | CSARDAGTDTQYF
NA | NA | TRBJ1-6 | TRBV7-9 | TGTGCCAGTTCGACAGGCATCTATAATTCACCCCTCCACTTT | CASSTGIYNSPLHF
NA | TRBD1 | TRBJ1-3 | TRBV7-2 | TGTGCCAGCAGCTTAGCGGACAGGGGAAACACCATATATTTT | CASSLADRGNTIYF
NA | NA | TRBJ2-1 | TRBV6-6 | TGTGCCAGCAGTCCACGTCAGGGCCTAGCGCAGTTCTTC | CASSPRQGLAQFF
NA | TRBD1 | TRBJ1-5 | TRBV7-2 | TGTGCCAGCAGCTTAATGACAGGGCGTCCCAATCAGCCCCAGCATTTT | CASSLMTGRPNQPQHF
once | NA | TRBJ1-1 | TRBV12-3/TRBV12-4 | TGTGCCAGCGGTTTCCTTAACGGGAACACTGAAGCTTTCTTT | CASGFLNGNTEAFF
few | TRBD1 | TRBJ2-7 | TRBV6-2/TRBV6-3 | TGTGCCAGCAGTTACTACAGGGGGTCATACGAGCAGTACTTC | CASSYYRGSYEQYF
many | NA | TRBJ2-1 | TRBV11-2 | TGTGCCAGCAGCTTGCGGCGGGATAACAATGAGCAGTTCTTC | CASSLRRDNNEQFF
few | TRBD2 | TRBJ2-3 | TRBV12-3/TRBV12-4 | TGTGCCAGCAGTAGCGTCTCGAGCGGGACGCGGTATTTT | CASSSVSSGTRYF
NA | TRBD1 | TRBJ1-2 | TRBV28 | TGTGCCAGCACCCCAACACCGGGACAGGGGGAGACCTTC | CASTPTPGQGETF
NA | NA | TRBJ1-2 | TRBV6-2/TRBV6-3 | TGTGCCAGCAGTTACTCGATCCAGGGGATTGGCTACACCTTC | CASSYSIQGIGYTF
many | NA | TRBJ1-2 | TRBV4-1 | TGCGCCAGCAGCCAAGAATGGGCTTCTTTTTATGGCTACACCTTC | CASSQEWASFYGYTF
NA | NA | TRBJ2-5 | TRBV6-1 | TGTGCCAGCAGTGAAGGAATAGGCCGTCTGAAGACCCAGTACTTC | CASSEGIGRLKTQYF
NA | NA | TRBJ2-1 | TRBV18 | TGTGCCAGCTCCCTCCCTCTCCTGTACAATGAGCAGTTCTTC | CASSLPLLYNEQFF
NA | NA | TRBJ2-1 | TRBV10-3 | TGTGCCATCAGTGAACCGGGACGCGAGTACAACAATGAGCAGTTCTTC | CAISEPGREYNNEQFF
NA | NA | TRBJ2-3 | TRBV15 | TGTGCCACCAGCTCCCGGCCATCTAGCACAGATACGCAGTATTTT | CATSSRPSSTDTQYF
few | NA | TRBJ1-2 | TRBV10-3 | TGTGCCATCAGTGAGACCCAGGGCTACACCTTC | CAISETQGYTF
NA | NA | TRBJ2-7 | TRBV3-1 | TGTGCCAACAGCCAACAGTCCGGTTACGAGCAGTACTTC | CANSQQSGYEQYF
NA | NA | TRBJ1-2 | TRBV12-3/TRBV12-4 | TGTGCCAGCAGTGGACCCAACTATGGCTACACCTTC | CASSGPNYGYTF
few | NA | TRBJ2-3 | TRBV9 | TGTGCCAGCAGCCCACGACTATACGTCGGCACAGATACGCAGTATTTT | CASSPRLYVGTDTQYF
NA | NA | TRBJ2-7 | TRBV25-1 | TGTGCCAGCAGTGACCGACCGTGGCGCCACGAGCAGTACTTC | CASSDRPWRHEQYF
few | NA | TRBJ2-3 | TRBV7-9 | TGTGCCAGCAGCCTGACCGAAGATTGGGATACGCAGTATTTT | CASSLTEDWDTQYF
few | NA | TRBJ1-1 | TRBV20-1 | TGCAGTGCACCTACAACAGGGAAGCGAGGGCGGACTGAAGCTTTCTTT | CSAPTTGKRGRTEAFF
NA | TRBD1 | TRBJ1-6 | TRBV6-2/TRBV6-3 | TGTGCCAGCAGTCCCCCCCTGGGACAGTATTCACCCCTCCACTTT | CASSPPLGQYSPLHF
NA | NA | TRBJ1-2 | TRBV10-3 | TGTGCCATCAGTAAACAGGAAAACTATGGCTACACCTTC | CAISKQENYGYTF
NA | TRBD1 | TRBJ2-7 | TRBV6-2/TRBV6-3 | TGTGCCAGCAGTTACTCGAAGGGACAGGGGTCGGACAATGAGCAGTACTTC | CASSYSKGQGSDNEQYF
NA | NA | TRBJ2-2 | TRBV7-2 | TGTGCCAGCAGCCCGAGCTACACCGGGGAGCTGTTTTTT | CASSPSYTGELFF
once | TRBD2 | TRBJ2-1 | TRBV11-3 | TGTGCCAGCAGCTTCACTAGCGGGGGGGTCAATGAGCAGTTCTTC | CASSFTSGGVNEQFF
NA | NA | TRBJ1-4 | TRBV27 | TGTGCCAGCAGTTTAGGGGTACTGGCTAATGAAAAACTGTTTTTT | CASSLGVLANEKLFF
NA | NA | TRBJ2-7 | TRBV5-6 | TGTGCCAGCAGCTTGTATCACTCTTTGGACGGGGCGCCCCACGAGCAGTACTTC | CASSLYHSLDGAPHEQYF
few | NA | TRBJ1-2 | TRBV6-2/TRBV6-3 | TGTGCCAGCAGTGTCCCAGGACTGCGCGACACCTTC | CASSVPGLRDTF
few | NA | TRBJ1-1 | TRBV29-1 | TGCAGCGTCCCAGGGGCGGTGGGCACTGAAGCTTTCTTT | CSVPGAVGTEAFF
NA | NA | TRBJ2-7 | TRBV3-1 | TGTGCCAGCAGCCAAGAAGGGGGGCACCGCGAGCAGTACTTC | CASSQEGGHREQYF
NA | TRBD2 | TRBJ2-1 | TRBV20-1 | TGCAGTGCTAGAGATCTTCGGGGGGGCCAATACAATGAGCAGTTCTTC | CSARDLRGGQYNEQFF
few | NA | TRBJ1-3 | TRBV7-6 | TGTGCCAGCAGCCCGGACGGAAGCTCTGGAAACACCATATATTTT | CASSPDGSSGNTIYF
NA | TRBD1 | TRBJ1-5 | TRBV28 | TGTGCCAGCAGGCCAACAGGGGACGGCAATCAGCCCCAGCATTTT | CASRPTGDGNQPQHF